Listed below are T cell receptor beta chains from one sample, sequenced in a study of identical twins. TCRdb reprocessed the 5' RACE reads with MiXCR, giving one entry per CDR3 protein. The repertoire consists of hundreds of thousands of distinct CDR3 sequences, with about 9.4% occurring once and the leading ten covering 0.75% to 1%. The same specimen was also included in a second study, on yellow fever vaccine responses in identical twins.

The sequenced sample consisted of PBMCs. The receptor source for this set is a woman between 18 and 29 years old in good health. CDR3s include the opening cysteine and the closing phenylalanine or tryptophan. The D gene is left open where the match is weak. Rows may omit the clone size; those that give it use once, few, many or a size class.

d_gene	v_gene	abundance	j_gene	CDR3nt	CDR3aa
-	TRBV14	many	TRBJ1-6	TGTGCCAGCAGCCAAGCCGGGGGCATCGGGAATTCACCCCTCCACTTT	CASSQAGGIGNSPLHF
TRBD1	TRBV24-1	-	TRBJ2-5	TGTGCCACCGGCGGACAGGGTGGAGAGACCCAGTACTTC	CATGGQGGETQYF
-	TRBV7-2	-	TRBJ1-3	TGTGCCAGCAGGCCCTCCGGGAACTCTGGAAACACCATATATTTT	CASRPSGNSGNTIYF
-	TRBV30	-	TRBJ2-3	TGTGCCTGGGGCCCCGGTCTAACAGATACGCAGTATTTT	CAWGPGLTDTQYF
-	TRBV25-1	-	TRBJ2-3	TGTGCCAGCAGTGGAAGACAGAGGCTCGGCACAGATACGCAGTATTTT	CASSGRQRLGTDTQYF
-	TRBV4-3	few	TRBJ1-6	TGCGCCAGCAGCCATGAACCGGGACGGGTGAATTCACCCCTCCACTTT	CASSHEPGRVNSPLHF
-	TRBV15	-	TRBJ1-2	TGTGCCACCAGGAATCCTGTGGACACCGGCTATGGCTACACCTTC	CATRNPVDTGYGYTF
-	TRBV24-1	-	TRBJ2-1	TGTGCCACCAGTGACCTGAGGACCCTAGGGAATGAGCAGTTCTTC	CATSDLRTLGNEQFF
TRBD2	TRBV11-2	few	TRBJ2-1	TGTGCCAGCAGCTTAACTAGCGGGTATAACAATGAGCAGTTCTTC	CASSLTSGYNNEQFF
TRBD2	TRBV20-1	-	TRBJ2-5	TGCAGTGCTAGAGATAGGACTAGCCCTTCGGAGACCCAGTACTTC	CSARDRTSPSETQYF
-	TRBV20-1	few	TRBJ2-1	TGCAGACTAGGAGGAACCTACAATGAGCAGTTCTTC	CRLGGTYNEQFF
-	TRBV3-1	few	TRBJ2-7	TGTGCCAGCAGCCAAGAGGGGGCAGGCCTTCCCTACGAGCAGTACTTC	CASSQEGAGLPYEQYF
TRBD1	TRBV7-2	few	TRBJ2-4	TGTGCCAGCAGCAGACAGGGGGTTGGAGACATTCAGTACTTC	CASSRQGVGDIQYF
-	TRBV5-1	few	TRBJ2-7	TGCGCCAGCAGCCCGACCGTCCTGGCACTAGCTGCCTACGAGCAGTACTTC	CASSPTVLALAAYEQYF
-	TRBV6-5	many	TRBJ2-5	TGTGCCAGCAGTTCACAGGGAGTAGGCCAAGAGACCCAGTACTTC	CASSSQGVGQETQYF
-	TRBV5-1	many	TRBJ2-1	TGCGCCAGCAGCTTGGTCGGGACAATGGGCTACAATGAGCAGTTCTTC	CASSLVGTMGYNEQFF
TRBD2	TRBV7-2	-	TRBJ2-7	TGTGCCAGCAGCCTTGGGACTAGCGGGGGTCAGCAGTACTTC	CASSLGTSGGQQYF
TRBD2	TRBV29-1	many	TRBJ2-1	TGCAGCGTCCCCCCTGGGGTCACTAGCGGGACGCACTCCTACAATGAGCAGTTCTTC	CSVPPGVTSGTHSYNEQFF
TRBD1	TRBV12-3/TRBV12-4	few	TRBJ1-1	TGTGCCAGCAGTTTCGGACAGGGCTTCGGGAACACTGAAGCTTTCTTT	CASSFGQGFGNTEAFF
-	TRBV11-3	-	TRBJ1-5	TGTGCCAGCAGCAAGCCGGTAGGAAATCAGCCCCAGCATTTT	CASSKPVGNQPQHF
-	TRBV3-1	many	TRBJ2-7	TGTGCCAGCAGCCAAGAGGTGGGATCCACCTACGAGCAGTACTTC	CASSQEVGSTYEQYF
-	TRBV29-1	-	TRBJ2-7	TGCAGCGTTGAATTCGGCACGCGATACGAGCAGTACTTC	CSVEFGTRYEQYF
-	TRBV3-1	few	TRBJ2-7	TGTGCCAGCAGCCCCGATTTGGACCGATCCTACGAGCAGTACTTC	CASSPDLDRSYEQYF
-	TRBV13	many	TRBJ2-2	TGTGCCAGCAGCCCAGCAGCCAACACCGGGGAGCTGTTTTTT	CASSPAANTGELFF
-	TRBV9	-	TRBJ2-5	TGTGCCAGCAGCGTAGATCAGGGGCTTAGGGAAGAGACCCAGTACTTC	CASSVDQGLREETQYF
-	TRBV6-2/TRBV6-3	-	TRBJ2-7	TGTGCCAGCAGTTATACCTCCGACCGGGTCGGTTACTTCTACGAGCAGTACTTC	CASSYTSDRVGYFYEQYF
TRBD1	TRBV12-3/TRBV12-4	many	TRBJ2-5	TGTGCCAGCAACCTACAGGGGGCTGGAGAGACCCAGTACTTC	CASNLQGAGETQYF
TRBD2	TRBV4-3	many	TRBJ2-7	TGCGCCAGCAGCCAAGATCGGACTAGCGGTACCTACGAGCAGTACTTC	CASSQDRTSGTYEQYF
-	TRBV7-6	-	TRBJ2-7	TGTGCCAGCAGCCTTAGCTGGTCAGGACTCCACTACGAGCAGTACTTC	CASSLSWSGLHYEQYF
-	TRBV6-2/TRBV6-3	few	TRBJ1-1	TGTGCCAGCAGTCATACCACTGAAGCTTTCTTT	CASSHTTEAFF
-	TRBV4-2	few	TRBJ2-2	TGTGCCAGCAGCCAAGATAGGCAGGGGACGAACGGGGAGCTGTTTTTT	CASSQDRQGTNGELFF
-	TRBV10-3	-	TRBJ2-6	TGTGCCATAGACTCTGGGGCCAACGTCCTGACTTTC	CAIDSGANVLTF
-	TRBV20-1	few	TRBJ2-7	TGCAGTGCTAGGGGCCCCACATCGGGGGTCGGCTACGAGCAGTACTTC	CSARGPTSGVGYEQYF